These 14 T cell receptor beta chains came from one sample sequenced in a study of cytomegalovirus exposure and HLA in healthy donors. PCR amplification relied on 60 Vbeta primers (plus 13 Jbeta primers). Repertoires were generated with immunoSEQ multiplex PCR, while TCRdb's copy carries only in-frame clones and drops some. The repertoire includes about 140,000 clones, approximately 80% of them detected once, and 5% to 5.5% sits in the top ten. The sequenced sample was PBMCs. The receptors here all came from a male donor in good health and CMV-seronegative.

This clone was counted a few times. CDR3 region: CATSRDPGDQPQHF. CDR3 sequence (DNA): TGTGCCACCAGCAGAGATCCAGGGGATCAGCCCCAGCATTTT. The V gene is TRBV15, the J gene TRBJ1-5; weak D call: TRBD1 (6 bases). There are 14 residues in the CDR3. Germline loops: CDR1 LNHNV, CDR2 YYDKDF (reference sequence). The germline V and J ends were trimmed by 0 bases and 5 bases, with 8 bases remaining between them.

V and J are TRBV6-1 and TRBJ2-3; TRBD1 agrees at 7 bases. Unmatched junction bases numbered 5, after V lost 3 bases and J lost 5 bases. CDR1 and CDR2 (germline): MNHNS, SASEGT. The length of the CDR3 is 14 residues. The CDR3 protein is CASSERGRVDTQYF. The CDR3 DNA reads as TGTGCCAGCAGTGAGAGGGGGCGGGTAGATACGCAGTATTTT.

This clone showed up just a few times. The rearrangement links TRBV2 to TRBJ2-7; tentative D call: TRBD1 (6 bases). CDR1 is SNHLY, CDR2 FYNNEI, per germline. The CDR3 length is 12 residues. The V gene lost 7 bases and the J gene lost 3 bases, with 10 bases spanning the gap. The chain's CDR3 is CASIGQNYEQYF. CDR3 nucleotides: TGTGCCAGCATCGGACAGAACTACGAGCAGTACTTC. The variable domain in full, with the rest retrieved from reference TRBV2 and TRBJ2-7, is EPEVTQTPSHQVTQMGQEVILRCVPISNHLYFYWYRQILGQKVEFLVSFYNNEISEKSEIFDDQFSVERPDGSNFTLKIRSTKLEDSAMYFCASIGQNYEQYFGPGTRLTVT.

The chain employs TRBV5-4 and TRBJ2-1, with a weak D call TRBD2 (7 bases). Trimming pared 7 bases from V and 6 bases from J, leaving 17 bases between. The CDR3 is 14 amino acids. The V gene's germline CDR1 is SGHNT and CDR2 YYREEE (reference sequence). The CDR3, as DNA: TGTGCCAGCGGGGGGGCGGGGGACTTCAATGAGCAGTTCTTC. Residues: CASGGAGDFNEQFF.

A few counts support this clone. The chain combines TRBV20-1 with TRBJ2-3; a possible D gene is TRBD2 (5 bases). Germline CDR1 reads DFQATT; CDR2 reads SNEGSKA (reference sequence). The CDR3 length is 11 residues. The V gene lost 6 bases and the J gene lost 8 bases, with 12 bases spanning the gap. CDR3 DNA sequence: TGCAGTGCCACCGGGGAGAGTACGCAGTATTTT. Translation gives CSATGESTQYF.

This chain joins TRBV13 and TRBJ1-2; a possible D gene is TRBD1 (5 bases). The CDR3 length is 14 residues. V was shortened by 4 bases and J by 1 base, with 10 bases between the two germline ends. CDR1 is PRHDT, CDR2 FYEKMQ, per germline (reference sequence). This CDR3 is CASSSDGGNYGYTF. The CDR3 DNA reads TGTGCCAGCAGCTCAGACGGGGGTAACTATGGCTACACCTTC.

V gene TRBV19 combines with J gene TRBJ1-1; the D is unclear. Trimming took 8 bases from V and 5 from J, leaving 15 bases between them. The germline CDR1 and CDR2 sequences are LNHDA and SQIVND (reference sequence). The length of the CDR3 is 13 residues. CDR3 in DNA: TGTGCCAGTCAGGAGGCGGGTGGAACTGAAGCTTTCTTT. Encoded protein: CASQEAGGTEAFF.

The chain couples TRBV5-1 to TRBJ2-7, with D possibly TRBD2 on 6 matching bases. V was shortened by 1 base and J by 2 bases, with 13 bases between the two germline ends. The CDR3 contains 15 residues. Germline lookup yields CDR1 SGHRS and CDR2 YFSETQ. CDR3 sequence: CASSLTAGPAYEQYF. The CDR3, as DNA: TGCGCCAGCAGCTTGACGGCGGGGCCCGCCTACGAGCAGTACTTC.

This chain uses TRBV11-2 with TRBJ2-6, with D possibly matching TRBD2 (6 bases). This CDR3 has 19 residues. The V gene lost 0 bases and the J gene lost 2 bases, with 17 bases spanning the gap. Germline V lookup: CDR1 SGHAT, CDR2 FQNNGV. As DNA, the CDR3 is TGTGCCAGCAGCTTAGATAGAACGGGGGTAAATGCTGGGGCCAACGTCCTGACTTTC. It translates to CASSLDRTGVNAGANVLTF.

This clone appeared a single time. J is TRBJ1-2 and V is TRBV6-6; D perhaps matches TRBD1 (6 bases). The CDR3 has 12 residues. Germline V gene lookup returns CDR1 MNHNY and CDR2 SVGAGI (reference sequence). V was cut by 5 bases and J by 8 bases, with 12 bases left in between. CDR3 DNA sequence: TGTGCCAGCAGTCCGTCAGGGGACGGCTACACCTTC. This codes for CASSPSGDGYTF.

This clone has just a few counts. Written as DNA, the CDR3 is TGTGCCAGCAGCTTATCTTGGGACAGGGGGCGAGGAGGCAATCAGCCCCAGCATTTT. It codes for CASSLSWDRGRGGNQPQHF. J is TRBJ1-5 and V is TRBV7-2; 12 bases agree with TRBD1. J gave up 2 bases and V 2 bases, and 10 bases lay outside the gene matches. Germline V gene sequence: CDR1 SGHTA, CDR2 FQGNSA. This CDR3 contains 19 residues.

The DNA of the CDR3 is TGTGCCATCAGCGGTGGGGGGGGAACAACCTACGAGCAGTACTTC. Protein: CAISGGGGTTYEQYF. V usage is TRBV10-3 and J usage is TRBJ2-7, with 7 positions matching TRBD2. CDR1 and CDR2 from the germline V gene are ENHRY and SYGVKD. The ends lost 6 bases at V and 2 bases at J; junction bases unmatched: 10. The CDR3 totals 15 residues.

The chain is built from TRBV18 and TRBJ1-2; D perhaps matches TRBD1 (6 bases). The V and J ends lost 6 bases and 6 bases respectively, with 14 bases between them. CDR1 and CDR2 from the germline V gene are KGHSH and LQKENI. The CDR3 runs to 13 residues. CDR3 protein: CASSLQGRDGYTF. The CDR3 DNA follows: TGTGCCAGCTCGTTACAGGGAAGGGATGGCTACACCTTC.

The sample holds a few counts of this clone. The genes are TRBV7-2 and TRBJ1-5; tentative D call: TRBD1 (5 bases). V was shortened by 1 base and J by 0 bases, with 7 bases between the two germline ends. Looked up from germline, CDR1 is SGHTA and CDR2 is FQGNSA. The CDR3 covers 15 residues. CDR3 in amino acids: CASSLETASNQPQHF. The CDR3 DNA reads TGTGCCAGCAGCTTAGAGACAGCTAGCAATCAGCCCCAGCATTTT.